These 8 T cell receptor beta chains share one sample of origin, sequenced in a study of blood T cell repertoires in COVID-19. Here immunoSEQ multiplex PCR was the method, and the copy in TCRdb shows in-frame clones only, minus some. The sample shows 200,000 to 250,000 clones, 89% of them seen only once. Sequencing was carried out using peripheral blood. The receptors were sampled from a man aged 60 to 69 who had recovered from COVID-19.

The rearrangement uses TRBV19 and TRBJ2-5, with no clear D. The CDR3 extends over 17 amino acids. The germline V gene has CDR1 LNHDA and CDR2 SQIVND (reference sequence). Trimming took 5 bases from V and 5 from J, leaving 24 bases between them. CDR3 sequence reads: CASSWRGESTYGETQYF. Written as DNA, the CDR3 is TGTGCCAGTAGTTGGAGAGGCGAATCAACTTACGGGGAGACCCAGTACTTC.

The J gene is TRBJ1-5, the V gene TRBV6-1; TRBD1 agrees at 11 bases. After removal of 3 bases from V and 7 bases from J, the junction contained 5 bases not matched to a gene. This CDR3 spans 15 amino acids. Germline V gene sequence: CDR1 MNHNS, CDR2 SASEGT. CDR3 in amino acids: CASSEDRGRGQPQHF. For the CDR3, the DNA is TGTGCCAGCAGTGAGGACAGGGGGCGAGGACAGCCCCAGCATTTT.

This clone was counted once. The chain uses TRBV5-1 and TRBJ2-4; 7 bases match TRBD2. The V gene's germline CDR1 is SGHRS and CDR2 YFSETQ. The ends lost 0 bases at V and 6 bases at J; junction bases unmatched: 6. The CDR3 extends over 15 amino acids. CDR3 DNA sequence: TGCGCCAGCAGCTTGGCTAGCGGTGATTTAAACATTCAGTACTTC. Translating it yields CASSLASGDLNIQYF.

The rearrangement links TRBV9 to TRBJ1-6; 8 bases align to TRBD1. V lost 3 bases and J lost 7; bases outside the gene matches: 6. This CDR3 is built from 15 residues. Germline values: CDR1 SGDLS, CDR2 YYNGEE. The CDR3, as DNA: TGTGCCAGCAGCGCGGACAGGGTTAGGAATTCACCCCTCCACTTT. It encodes CASSADRVRNSPLHF.

This chain links TRBV4-1 with TRBJ2-7; 10 positions agree with TRBD2. The CDR3 sequence is 17 residues long. Unmatched junction bases numbered 14, after V lost 6 bases and J lost 3 bases. Germline V CDR1 and CDR2: MGHRA, YSYEKL. CDR3 in amino acids: CASSRGASGSLGYEQYF. CDR3 bases: TGCGCCAGCAGTCGGGGGGCTAGCGGGAGTCTAGGCTACGAGCAGTACTTC.

This rearrangement joins TRBV14 to TRBJ2-3, with TRBD2 matching over 7 bases. This CDR3 spans 14 amino acids. Looked up from germline, CDR1 is SGHDN and CDR2 is FVKESK. The V and J ends lost 3 bases and 4 bases, in that order; junction bases with no gene match: 4. The CDR3 coding sequence is TGTGCCAGCAGCCAGACTAGCATCGCAGATACGCAGTATTTT. Translated, it gives CASSQTSIADTQYF.

The CDR3 DNA reads TGTGCCAGCAGCCAGGACTCCCTAGCGGGGGGGCGCACCGGGGAGCTGTTTTTT. Residues: CASSQDSLAGGRTGELFF. The J gene is TRBJ2-2, the V gene TRBV4-2; TRBD2 matches at 12 bases. This CDR3 region has 18 residues. The germline V gene encodes CDR1 LGHNA and CDR2 YNFKEQ. V was clipped by 3 bases and J by 4 bases; unmatched bases: 9.

The CDR3 DNA follows: TGTGCCAGCAGCTTCTTTCTAGCGGGAGGACGATTGTCCGGGGAGCTGTTTTTT. It translates to CASSFFLAGGRLSGELFF. The chain carries TRBV7-9 and TRBJ2-2, with TRBD2 matching 11 bases. Germline trimming cut 3 bases from V and 6 bases from J; bases unmatched to any gene: 12. Germline CDR1 reads SEHNR; CDR2 reads FQNEAQ (reference sequence). The CDR3 loop spans 18 amino acids. The full variable domain, with the rest looked up from reference TRBV7-9 and TRBJ2-2, is DTGVSQNPRHKITKRGQNVTFRCDPISEHNRLYWYRQTLGQGPEFLTYFQNEAQLEKSRLLSDRFSAERPKGSFSTLEIQRTEQGDSAMYLCASSFFLAGGRLSGELFFGEGSRLTVL.